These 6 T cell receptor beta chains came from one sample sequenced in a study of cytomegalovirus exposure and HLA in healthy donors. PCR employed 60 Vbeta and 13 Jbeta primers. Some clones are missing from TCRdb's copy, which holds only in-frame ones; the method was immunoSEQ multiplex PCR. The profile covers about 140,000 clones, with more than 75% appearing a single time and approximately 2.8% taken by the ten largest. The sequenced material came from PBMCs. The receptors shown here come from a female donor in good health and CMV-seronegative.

The chain's CDR3 is CASSLRDRMYEQYF. The CDR3 DNA sequence: TGTGCCAGCAGCTTGCGGGACAGGATGTACGAGCAGTACTTC. The chain employs TRBV5-6 and TRBJ2-7, with 8 bases aligning to TRBD1. Germline loops: CDR1 SGHDT, CDR2 YYEEEE. V shed 1 base and J 4 bases; nucleotides not matched to a gene: 4. The CDR3 runs to 14 residues.

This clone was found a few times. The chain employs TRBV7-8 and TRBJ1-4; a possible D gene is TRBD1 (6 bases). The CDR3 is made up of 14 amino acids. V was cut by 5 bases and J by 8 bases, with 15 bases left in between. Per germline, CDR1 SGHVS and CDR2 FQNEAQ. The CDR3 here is CASSITGSYEKLFF. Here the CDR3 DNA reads TGTGCCAGCAGCATAACAGGGAGTTACGAAAAACTGTTTTTT.

DNA of the CDR3: TGTGCCAGCAGGAGGAGCGGGAGGTCGACCTACGAGCAGTACTTC. It translates to CASRRSGRSTYEQYF. J is TRBJ2-5 and V is TRBV6-5; TRBD2 matches 9 bases. The DNA end favors TRBJ2-7, so the J call may be wrong. Germline V CDR1 and CDR2: MNHEY, SVGAGI. The CDR3 is made up of 15 amino acids.

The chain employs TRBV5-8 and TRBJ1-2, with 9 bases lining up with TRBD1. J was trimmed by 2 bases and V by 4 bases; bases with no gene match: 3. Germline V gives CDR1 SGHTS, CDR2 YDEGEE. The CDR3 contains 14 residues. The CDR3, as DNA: TGTGCCAGCAGCGAGGGGACAGGGAACTATGGCTACACCTTC. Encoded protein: CASSEGTGNYGYTF.

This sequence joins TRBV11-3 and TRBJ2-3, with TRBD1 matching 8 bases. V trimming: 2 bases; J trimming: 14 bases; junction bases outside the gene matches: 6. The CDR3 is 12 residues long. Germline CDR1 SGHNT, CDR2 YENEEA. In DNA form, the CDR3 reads TGTGCCAGCAGCTTAAGCGGACAGGGTCGGTATTTT. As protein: CASSLSGQGRYF.

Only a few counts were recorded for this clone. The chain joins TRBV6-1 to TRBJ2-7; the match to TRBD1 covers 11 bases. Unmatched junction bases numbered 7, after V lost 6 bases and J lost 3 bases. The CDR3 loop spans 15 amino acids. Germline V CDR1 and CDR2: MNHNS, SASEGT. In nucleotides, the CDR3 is TGTGCCAGCAGGGGACAGGGGGGCTCTCTCTACGAGCAGTACTTC. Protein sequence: CASRGQGGSLYEQYF.